Included here is one TCR beta chain sequence, with context. This specimen belongs to a study of blood T cell repertoires in COVID-19. Study-level information: Spain, Italy and the United States supplied samples that represented acute and convalescent COVID-19. PBMCs, B-cell-depleted T cells, or T cells were the source of the cDNA or gDNA that made up the material.

Followed over time, Seattle patients had been enrolled while infection was active. In the study's own analysis: By means of reference gene primer amplification, nucleated cell counts were estimated. Repertoires were generated with immunoSEQ multiplex PCR, while TCRdb's copy carries only in-frame clones and drops some. Clone size and V and J calls were adopted from that table, with D and trimming inferred from the DNA. The repertoire holds about 300,000 clones, 89% seen once, with less than 2% in the top ten. The material sequenced was peripheral blood. The receptor's source is a woman in her thirties with COVID-19, enrolled during active disease.

The CDR3 spells CASSSRDSGYNEQFF. The CDR3 DNA reads TGTGCCAGCAGTTCCCGGGACTCAGGTTACAATGAGCAGTTCTTC. The chain combines TRBV5-6 with TRBJ2-1, with TRBD2 as a possible D gene (6 bases). Germline V gene data show CDR1 as SGHDT and CDR2 as YYEEEE. CDR3 size: 15 residues. Trimming took off 5 bases at V and 4 bases at J, with 16 bases between the two ends.